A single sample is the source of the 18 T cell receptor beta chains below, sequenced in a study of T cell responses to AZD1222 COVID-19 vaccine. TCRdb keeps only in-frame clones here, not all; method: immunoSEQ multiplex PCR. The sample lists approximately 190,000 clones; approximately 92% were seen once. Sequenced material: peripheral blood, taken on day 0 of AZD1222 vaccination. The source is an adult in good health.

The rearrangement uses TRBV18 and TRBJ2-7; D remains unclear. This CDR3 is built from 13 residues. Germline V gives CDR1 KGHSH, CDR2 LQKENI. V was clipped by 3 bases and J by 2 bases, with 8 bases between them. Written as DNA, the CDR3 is TGTGCCAGCTCACCTCAAGATACCTACGAGCAGTACTTC. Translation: CASSPQDTYEQYF.

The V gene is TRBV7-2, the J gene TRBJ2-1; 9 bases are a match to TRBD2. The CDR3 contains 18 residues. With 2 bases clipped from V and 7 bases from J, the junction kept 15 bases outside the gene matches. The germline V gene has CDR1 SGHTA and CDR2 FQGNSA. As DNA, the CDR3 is TGTGCCAGCAGCTTAAGGGTTTTTGGCGGGGGGGCGGATAATGAGCAGTTCTTC. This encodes CASSLRVFGGGADNEQFF.

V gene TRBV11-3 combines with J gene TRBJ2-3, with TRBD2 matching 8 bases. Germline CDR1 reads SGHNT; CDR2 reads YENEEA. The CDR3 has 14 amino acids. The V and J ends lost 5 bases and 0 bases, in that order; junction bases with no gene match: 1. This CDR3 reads CASSRGGSTDTQYF. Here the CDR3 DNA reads TGTGCCAGCAGCCGGGGGGGTAGCACAGATACGCAGTATTTT.

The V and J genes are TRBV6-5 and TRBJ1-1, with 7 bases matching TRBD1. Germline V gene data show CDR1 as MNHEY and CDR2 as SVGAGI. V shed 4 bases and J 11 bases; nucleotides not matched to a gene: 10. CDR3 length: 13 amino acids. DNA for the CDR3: TGTGCCAGCAGTTTAGGCATGACAGGGAAGGCTTTCTTT. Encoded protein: CASSLGMTGKAFF.

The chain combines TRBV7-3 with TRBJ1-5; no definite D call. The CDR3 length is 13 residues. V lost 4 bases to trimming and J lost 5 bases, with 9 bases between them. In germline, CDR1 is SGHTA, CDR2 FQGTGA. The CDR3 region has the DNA TGTGCCAGCAGCTACGACGCTTATCAGCCCCAGCATTTT. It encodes CASSYDAYQPQHF.

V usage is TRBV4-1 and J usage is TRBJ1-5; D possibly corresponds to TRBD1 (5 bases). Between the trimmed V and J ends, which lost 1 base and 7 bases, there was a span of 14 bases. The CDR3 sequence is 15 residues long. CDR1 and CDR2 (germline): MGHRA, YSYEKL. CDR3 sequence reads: CASSQGGQGVQPQHF. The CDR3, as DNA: TGCGCCAGCAGCCAAGGGGGTCAGGGAGTCCAGCCCCAGCATTTT.

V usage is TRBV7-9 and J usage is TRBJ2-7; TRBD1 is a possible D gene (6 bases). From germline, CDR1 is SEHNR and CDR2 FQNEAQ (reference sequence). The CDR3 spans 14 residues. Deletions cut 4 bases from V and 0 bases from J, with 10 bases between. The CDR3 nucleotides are TGTGCCAGCAGCTCACAGGGAAGCTCCTACGAGCAGTACTTC. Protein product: CASSSQGSSYEQYF.

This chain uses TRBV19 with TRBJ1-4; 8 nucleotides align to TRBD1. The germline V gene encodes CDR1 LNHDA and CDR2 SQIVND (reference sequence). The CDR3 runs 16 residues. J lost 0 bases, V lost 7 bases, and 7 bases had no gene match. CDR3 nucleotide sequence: TGTGCCAGTATAGGACAGGGTTCCTCAACTAATGAAAAACTGTTTTTT. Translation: CASIGQGSSTNEKLFF.

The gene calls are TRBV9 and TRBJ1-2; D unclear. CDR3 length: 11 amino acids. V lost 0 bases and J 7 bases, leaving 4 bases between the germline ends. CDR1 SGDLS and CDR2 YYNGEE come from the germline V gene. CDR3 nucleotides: TGTGCCAGCAGCGTAGGGAGTGGCTACACCTTC. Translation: CASSVGSGYTF.

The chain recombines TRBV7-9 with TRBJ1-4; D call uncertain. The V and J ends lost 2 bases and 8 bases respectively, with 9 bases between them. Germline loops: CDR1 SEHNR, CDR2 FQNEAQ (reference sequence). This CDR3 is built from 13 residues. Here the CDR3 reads CASSLPGGEKLFF. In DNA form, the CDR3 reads TGTGCCAGCAGCTTACCGGGAGGGGAAAAACTGTTTTTT.

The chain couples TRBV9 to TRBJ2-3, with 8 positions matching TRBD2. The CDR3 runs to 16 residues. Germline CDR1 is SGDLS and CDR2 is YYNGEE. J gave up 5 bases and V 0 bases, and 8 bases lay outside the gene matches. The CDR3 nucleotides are TGTGCCAGCAGCGTAGGGACGGGGGGGCCTGTAGATACGCAGTATTTT. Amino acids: CASSVGTGGPVDTQYF.

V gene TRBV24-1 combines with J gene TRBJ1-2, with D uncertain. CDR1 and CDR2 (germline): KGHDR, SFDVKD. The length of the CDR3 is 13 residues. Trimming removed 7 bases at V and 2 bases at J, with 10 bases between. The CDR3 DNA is TGTGCCACCAGGGAGGGTTCGAACTATGGCTACACCTTC. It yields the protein CATREGSNYGYTF.

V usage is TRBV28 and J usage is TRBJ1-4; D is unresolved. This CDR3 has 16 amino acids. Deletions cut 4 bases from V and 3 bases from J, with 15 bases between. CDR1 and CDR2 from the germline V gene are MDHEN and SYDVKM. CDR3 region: CASSSIGSSSNEKLFF. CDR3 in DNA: TGTGCCAGCAGTTCCATTGGGTCCTCATCTAATGAAAAACTGTTTTTT. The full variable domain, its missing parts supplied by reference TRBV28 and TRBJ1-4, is DVKVTQSSRYLVKRTGEKVFLECVQDMDHENMFWYRQDPGLGLRLIYFSYDVKMKEKGDIPEGYSVSREKKERFSLILESASTNQTSMYLCASSSIGSSSNEKLFFGSGTQLSVL.

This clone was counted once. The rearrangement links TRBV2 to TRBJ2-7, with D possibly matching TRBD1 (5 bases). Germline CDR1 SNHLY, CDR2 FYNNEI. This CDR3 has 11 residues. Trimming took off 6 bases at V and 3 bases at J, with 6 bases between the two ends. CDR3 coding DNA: TGTGCCAGCAGGGACATCTACGAGCAGTACTTC. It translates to CASRDIYEQYF.

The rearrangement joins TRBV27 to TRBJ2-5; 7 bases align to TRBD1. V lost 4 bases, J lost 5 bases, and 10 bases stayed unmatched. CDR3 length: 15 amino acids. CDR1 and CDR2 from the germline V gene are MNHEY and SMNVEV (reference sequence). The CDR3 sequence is CASSSGDRVGETQYF. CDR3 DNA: TGTGCCAGCAGTTCCGGAGACAGGGTCGGGGAGACCCAGTACTTC.

The CDR3 DNA is TGTGCCAGCCTGCCCCAGACAGTGAACACTGAAGCTTTCTTT. Amino acids: CASLPQTVNTEAFF. The chain uses TRBV2 and TRBJ1-1; possible D gene TRBD1, 5 bases. CDR1 is SNHLY, CDR2 FYNNEI, per germline. The CDR3 loop spans 14 amino acids. The V and J ends lost 8 bases and 0 bases respectively, with 13 bases between them. Variable domain in full (rest from reference TRBV2 and TRBJ1-1): EPEVTQTPSHQVTQMGQEVILRCVPISNHLYFYWYRQILGQKVEFLVSFYNNEISEKSEIFDDQFSVERPDGSNFTLKIRSTKLEDSAMYFCASLPQTVNTEAFFGQGTRLTVV.

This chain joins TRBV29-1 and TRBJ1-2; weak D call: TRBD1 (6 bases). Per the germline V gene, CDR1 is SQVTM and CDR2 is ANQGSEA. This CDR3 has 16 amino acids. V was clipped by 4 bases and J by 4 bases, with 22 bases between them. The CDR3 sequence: CSVGGGRGGAGYGYTF. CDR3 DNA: TGCAGCGTTGGAGGCGGTAGGGGGGGGGCTGGCTATGGCTACACCTTC.

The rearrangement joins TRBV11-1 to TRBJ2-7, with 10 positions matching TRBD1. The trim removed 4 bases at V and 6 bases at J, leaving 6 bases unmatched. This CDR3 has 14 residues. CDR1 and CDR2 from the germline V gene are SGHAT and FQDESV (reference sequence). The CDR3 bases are TGTGCCAGCAGCTCCCGGGACAGGGGTGGCGAGCAGTACTTC. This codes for CASSSRDRGGEQYF.